This TCR beta chain originates from a study of cytotoxic CD8 clonotypes in ibrutinib-treated CLL. This clone occurred once. This CDR3 has 14 amino acids. Germline lookup yields CDR1 MNHEY and CDR2 SMNVEV (reference sequence). The J segment lost 2 bases and the V segment lost 6 bases, leaving 6 bases of the junction unmatched. Clones were read by immunoSEQ multiplex PCR, and TCRdb kept only the in-frame ones, dropping some. The sample carries about 200,000 clones, about three quarters recorded once. V and J are TRBV27 and TRBJ2-7, with 8 bases fitting TRBD2. This receptor was taken from a human donor with chronic lymphocytic leukemia. Sequenced here: PBMCs, sampled after 12 months of ibrutinib treatment. The CDR3 is CASRSLAVAYEQYF. The CDR3 nucleotides are TGTGCCAGCAGGTCACTAGCGGTGGCCTACGAGCAGTACTTC.